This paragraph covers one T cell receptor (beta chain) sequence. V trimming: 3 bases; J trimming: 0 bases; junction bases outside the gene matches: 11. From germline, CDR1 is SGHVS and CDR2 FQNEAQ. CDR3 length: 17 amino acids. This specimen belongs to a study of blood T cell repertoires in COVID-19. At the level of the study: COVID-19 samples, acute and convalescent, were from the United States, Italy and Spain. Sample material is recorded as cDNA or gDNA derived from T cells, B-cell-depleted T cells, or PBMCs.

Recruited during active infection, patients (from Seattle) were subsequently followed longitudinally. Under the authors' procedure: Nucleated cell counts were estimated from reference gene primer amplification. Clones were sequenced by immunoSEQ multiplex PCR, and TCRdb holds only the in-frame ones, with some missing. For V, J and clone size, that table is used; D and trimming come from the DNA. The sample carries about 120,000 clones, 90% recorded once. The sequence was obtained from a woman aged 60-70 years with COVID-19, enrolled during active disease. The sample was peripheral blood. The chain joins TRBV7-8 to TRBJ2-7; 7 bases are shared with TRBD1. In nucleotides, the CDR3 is TGTGCCAGCAGCTTCAACGCCCGACAGGGCAGCTCCTACGAGCAGTACTTC. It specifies CASSFNARQGSSYEQYF.